This T cell receptor beta chain emerged from a study of T cell responses to AZD1222 COVID-19 vaccine. Study-level points and caveats: Just six AZD1222 recipients were seropositive at baseline.

Method: immunoSEQ multiplex PCR; TCRdb's copy keeps in-frame clones and lacks some. The sample has about 120,000 clones, approximately 85% seen once. This clone was counted once. Its antigen is currently unknown. The V gene end was trimmed by 6 bases and the J gene end by 6 bases; junction bases not matched to a gene: 7. The germline CDR1 and CDR2 sequences are MGHDK and SYGVNS. CDR3 size: 14 residues. The rearrangement uses TRBV25-1 and TRBJ1-5; 8 positions agree with TRBD1. The sequencing used peripheral blood, collected on day 0 of AZD1222 vaccination. This TCR derives from an adult in good health. CDR3 residues: CASSDGQGVQPQHF. CDR3 in DNA: TGTGCCAGCAGCGACGGACAGGGTGTTCAGCCCCAGCATTTT.